The clone carrying this TCR beta chain was seen a handful of times. Its antigen is as yet unknown. Second doses at about 4 or about 12 weeks were pooled. V lost 1 base and J lost 7, with 8 bases in between. This CDR3 has 13 residues. This sample was taken from a study of T cell responses to AZD1222 COVID-19 vaccine. General study findings and limits: The study reported that nearly half of spike-specific TCRs target unmutated variant regions. Clonal diversity was possibly underestimated, and the donors were mostly white British, with more females. Repertoire samples came only from after the peak T cell response.

The data were produced by immunoSEQ multiplex PCR, yet TCRdb's version contains in-frame clones alone and is incomplete. The sample records fewer than 200,000 clones, more than 70% being singletons. V is TRBV12-3 or TRBV12-4 and J is TRBJ2-1; a weak D match, TRBD1 (6 bases). Sequences were derived from peripheral blood, sampled 28 days after the second AZD1222 dose. The source is an adult who received the AZD1222 COVID-19 vaccine. The CDR3 here is CASSLGTGNEQFF. The CDR3 DNA follows: TGTGCCAGCAGTTTAGGCACAGGGAATGAGCAGTTCTTC.